Included here is one T cell receptor (beta chain) sequence, with context. These data come from a study of patients and donors after allogeneic stem cell transplantation. MiXCR, run by TCRdb on the RT-PCR reads, gives a single entry per CDR3 protein. The data contain some 160,000 distinct CDR3 sequences, approximately 24% of them singletons. Trimming removed 3 bases at V and 8 bases at J, with 25 bases between. The length of the CDR3 is 18 residues. Germline CDR1 and CDR2: LGHNA and YNFKEQ. The specimen was blood, either unsorted or a sorted T cell fraction (not recorded which). The sequence derives from a human donor who was either an allogeneic HSCT recipient or a stem cell or donor lymphocyte infusion donor (not recorded which). It is not recorded whose cells these are; they may come from a transplant donor. The genes are TRBV4-2 and TRBJ1-4, with a tentative D call TRBD1 (6 bases). CDR3 in amino acids: CASSQVASYGTSGEKLFF. The CDR3 region has the DNA TGTGCCAGCAGCCAGGTCGCGTCTTACGGGACATCTGGGGAAAAACTGTTTTTT.